This TCR beta chain was sequenced in a study of T cell responses to AZD1222 COVID-19 vaccine (dated by TCRdb to the early 2020s). About the full investigation: A total of under 250 trial participants underwent TCR sequencing, of whom some 200 had received two doses of AZD1222 and about 25 had received two doses of the MenACWY control vaccine. Enrollment into the trials was organized by age into subgroups of 18-55, 56-69 and 70-plus years, and those subgroups contained about 160, 30 and 59 TCR-sequenced participants, respectively. Study-wide findings and limitations: No day 14 peak-response samples were available, so repertoires were characterized only after the peak T cell response. Spike-specific TCR breadth and depth rose significantly after two AZD1222 doses compared with day 0 and with MenACWY recipients. The 56-69-year group was small, and its depth increase did not reach significance, likely because of low power. The whole spike protein was spanned by vaccine-associated CD4 TCRs, and dominant responses were seen in regions 160-218 and 743-854. Only five to seven AZD1222 recipients were SARS-CoV-2 seropositive at baseline, limiting conclusions about previously exposed vaccinees. Reportedly, close to half of the unique spike-specific TCRs recognized epitopes lying outside the regions that are mutated in the B.1.351 and B.1.1.7 variants. Participants were mostly white British, with more females than males. The authors suggested clonal diversity may have been underestimated.

The CDR3 spans 13 residues, from the cysteine through the phenylalanine. The kept DNA is CDR3 alone, 39 bases in frame from the first base. Trimming takes 6 bases from V and 3 bases from J, and the germline ends sit 12 bases apart. The time point label, as the study defines it: about 28 days (+/-7) after the second vaccine dose. AZD1222 recipients with second doses at about 4 weeks or about 12 weeks were pooled, because spike-specific TCR depth and breadth did not differ between schedules. Vaccinee samples came from UK trials COV001 and COV002, including a single-blind randomized controlled phase 2/3 trial of AZD1222 (ChAdOx1 nCoV-19) in healthy adults. For TCRbeta chain sequencing, PBMC samples were collected from trial participants at day 0 and at day 28 after the second dose. This clone was seen once. Which antigen it targets is not known. No per-base quality is available; no much larger clone lies one base away.

The CDR3 regions of human TCRbeta chains were analyzed by immunosequencing. The study's own analysis went as follows. Repertoire TCRs were matched against a reference library of SARS-CoV-2-specific TCRs generated with the MIRA antigen-specificity platform. Breadth was defined as the fraction of unique TCRs that were SARS-CoV-2-associated. Depth was defined as the fraction of total T cells that were SARS-CoV-2-associated. Each spike-specific TCR was assigned to its reactive spike region and to a CD4 or CD8 class using the MIRA data. Log10-transformed breadth and depth values were compared by one-way ANOVA with Sidak's multiple comparisons tests. TCRdb limited this immuneACCESS table to in-frame rearrangements with V and J called. A share of clones is missing; checked studies link under half to unresolved V genes, and the rest is unexplained. From that table come the V and J calls and clone size; the DNA was used to work out D and trimming. A total of about 100,000 clones appear in this sample, 90% to 95% of them only once. Together, the top ten hold 6.2% of the sample.

This specimen was peripheral blood, taken 28 days after the second AZD1222 dose. The chain joins TRBV12-3 or TRBV12-4 to TRBJ2-7, with the D gene call left open. The clonotype originates from an adult who received the AZD1222 COVID-19 vaccine. The nucleotide sequence is given as TGTGCCAGCAGCCACCCCTACCACTACGAGCAGTACTTC. This codes for CASSHPYHYEQYF.